The rows below give T cell receptor beta chains drawn from one sample of a study of cytomegalovirus exposure and HLA in healthy donors. TCRdb's copy holds only in-frame clones and misses some; the assay was immunoSEQ multiplex PCR. The table has 220,000 or so clones, approximately 78% seen once. The source material was PBMCs. The receptors were sampled from a male donor in good health and CMV-seronegative. CDR3s include the opening cysteine and the closing phenylalanine or tryptophan. The D gene is left open where the match is weak. The size of a clone is reported for some rows only, either as once, few or many, or as a class for expanded clones.

d_call clone_size v_call cdr3_aa
- - TRBV20-1 CSAGAVEAFF
TRBD2 - TRBV6-6 CASSDSSGSTGELFF
TRBD2 - TRBV7-8 CASGLGGSADTQYF
TRBD1 - TRBV6-1 CASSELGQGAHEQYF
- - TRBV2 CASNSEGNYGYTF
TRBD2 - TRBV2 CASGGLAPEQYF
- - TRBV9 CASSVQGTNFYEQYF
TRBD2 - TRBV27 CASSSGRAYEQYF
- - TRBV7-3 CASSSKPREGRGSGYTF
- - TRBV6-5 CASSYLELNTEAFF
TRBD1 - TRBV5-4 CASKRDRANEQFF
- - TRBV7-3 CASSLGSPSGEQFF
TRBD1 few TRBV25-1 CASSDAGQGKISETQYF
TRBD1 - TRBV27 CASNPGQGLHEQYF
TRBD1 - TRBV27 CASRSTGGYGYTF
- - TRBV12-1 CASSPTLGASYNEQFF
- - TRBV6-5 CASSSDSYGYTF
- - TRBV10-2 CASSELTGRYGYTF
- few TRBV6-5 CASSRAGGELFF
- - TRBV10-3 CAISTGLGRAFF
- - TRBV5-6 CASSLRGVYEQYF
- - TRBV18 CASSPSIQETQYF
TRBD1 - TRBV7-8 CASSRQGAGRTEAFF
- - TRBV5-8 CASSLGRAYNEQFF
- - TRBV7-9 CASSLAGGTDTQYF
TRBD2 - TRBV10-1 CASSEGRTSGLYEQYF
- - TRBV2 CASSGGGFAGPGELFF
TRBD1 - TRBV30 CAWSMTRGTEAFF
- once TRBV5-4 CASSLVARGAKNIQYF
- few TRBV19 CASTQGNQPQHF
- - TRBV6-1 CASGTGPRDYGYTF
- - TRBV9 CASSPDSGQTYGYTF
- - TRBV28 CASRRSQRSGTEAFF
TRBD1 - TRBV6-6 CASSLGQAGEQYF
- once TRBV27 CASSLWAGNYEQYF
TRBD2 - TRBV10-1 CASSESGAGVSYEQYF
- - TRBV30 CAWSVLVGPGELFF
TRBD2 - TRBV6-5 CASSKLAGDGEQYF
- once TRBV28 CAPPIGVSYNEQFF
TRBD1 - TRBV18 CASSPQTGVHGEKLFF
TRBD2 few TRBV5-1 CASSQGLGSTDTQYF